This T cell receptor (beta chain) was retrieved from a study of shared clonotypes between healthy human individuals. Findings and limits, study-wide: Sampling covered nothing but blood. Tissue TCR repertoires likely differ from those found in blood.

The assay was immunoSEQ multiplex PCR, and TCRdb's table has in-frame clones only and misses some. Of roughly 2 million clones listed, over 85% are singletons. This CDR3 contains 18 residues. V trimming: 2 bases; J trimming: 4 bases; junction bases outside the gene matches: 8. Looked up from germline, CDR1 is MNHNS and CDR2 is SASEGT. Cells designated naive CD8 were CD45RO-negative and were positively selected for CCR7, with terminally differentiated effector memory CD45RA+ cells excluded. About this clone itself: Antigen: not known.

The chain carries TRBV6-1 and TRBJ2-2; 12 nucleotides agree with TRBD2. The receptor comes from a man aged 18 to 29 in good health. Material for sequencing was naive CD8+ T cells sorted from blood. The CDR3 region is CASSELAGGPSRTGELFF. The CDR3 DNA reads TGTGCCAGCAGTGAACTAGCGGGAGGGCCCTCACGCACCGGGGAGCTGTTTTTT.